The rows below give T cell receptor beta chains drawn from one sample of a study of blood T cell repertoires in COVID-19. TCRdb's copy holds only in-frame clones and misses some; the assay was immunoSEQ multiplex PCR. The sample consists of around 700,000 clones, 85% to 90% of them appearing once. The sequenced sample consisted of peripheral blood. These receptors all stem from a woman aged 18-29 years with acute or convalescent COVID-19. Both conserved end residues are part of each CDR3. The order of the fields is D gene, J gene, V gene, clone size, CDR3 protein, CDR3 DNA. The D gene is left open where the match is weak. Only some rows state a clone size, as once, few, many or a class for expanded clones.

d_gene: .
j_gene: TRBJ1-4
v_gene: TRBV6-5
abundance: .
CDR3aa: CAIAPQQGYEKLFF
CDR3nt: TGTGCCATCGCCCCACAGCAGGGGTATGAAAAACTGTTTTTT

d_gene: .
j_gene: TRBJ2-5
v_gene: TRBV3-1/TRBV3-2
abundance: .
CDR3aa: CASSYRDIQETQYF
CDR3nt: TGTGCCAGCAGCTACCGGGACATTCAAGAGACCCAGTACTTC

d_gene: .
j_gene: TRBJ2-3
v_gene: TRBV6-4
abundance: .
CDR3aa: CASSASADQGYTQYF
CDR3nt: TGTGCCAGCAGTGCCTCGGCAGACCAGGGTTATACGCAGTATTTT

d_gene: .
j_gene: TRBJ2-7
v_gene: TRBV9
abundance: .
CDR3aa: CASSVGGETYEQYF
CDR3nt: TGTGCCAGCAGCGTAGGTGGGGAGACCTACGAGCAGTACTTC

d_gene: .
j_gene: TRBJ2-7
v_gene: TRBV9
abundance: .
CDR3aa: CASSLDPVYEQYF
CDR3nt: TGTGCCAGCAGCCTCGATCCGGTTTACGAGCAGTACTTC

d_gene: .
j_gene: TRBJ1-2
v_gene: TRBV9
abundance: .
CDR3aa: CASSYQGSPSYGYTF
CDR3nt: TGTGCCAGCAGCTACCAGGGGAGCCCTTCCTATGGCTACACCTTC

d_gene: .
j_gene: TRBJ1-5
v_gene: TRBV27
abundance: .
CDR3aa: CASSYNTGKGIVNQPQHF
CDR3nt: TGTGCCAGCAGTTACAACACAGGGAAAGGGATCGTCAATCAGCCCCAGCATTTT

d_gene: .
j_gene: TRBJ1-1
v_gene: TRBV14
abundance: few
CDR3aa: CASSRQTVNTEAFF
CDR3nt: TGTGCCAGCAGCCGGCAGACAGTGAACACTGAAGCTTTCTTT

d_gene: .
j_gene: TRBJ2-7
v_gene: TRBV21-1
abundance: .
CDR3aa: CASRWDRGLNEQYF
CDR3nt: TGTGCCAGCAGGTGGGACAGGGGTTTGAATGAGCAGTACTTC

d_gene: TRBD1
j_gene: TRBJ1-6
v_gene: TRBV13
abundance: .
CDR3aa: CASSQTPGQYNSPLHF
CDR3nt: TGTGCCAGCAGCCAAACTCCGGGACAGTATAATTCACCCCTCCACTTT

d_gene: .
j_gene: TRBJ1-5
v_gene: TRBV4-3
abundance: .
CDR3aa: CASSQDRKSNQPQHF
CDR3nt: TGCGCCAGCAGCCAGGACAGAAAAAGCAATCAGCCCCAGCATTTT

d_gene: TRBD2
j_gene: TRBJ2-3
v_gene: TRBV5-1
abundance: .
CDR3aa: CASSPRRLAGGRHTQYF
CDR3nt: TGCGCCAGCAGCCCGAGGCGACTAGCGGGGGGGCGTCATACGCAGTATTTT

d_gene: .
j_gene: TRBJ1-1
v_gene: TRBV19
abundance: few
CDR3aa: CATSPAAGSEAFF
CDR3nt: TGTGCCACCTCACCTGCGGCAGGGTCTGAAGCTTTCTTT

d_gene: .
j_gene: TRBJ1-2
v_gene: TRBV7-6
abundance: .
CDR3aa: CASSFPGNYGYTF
CDR3nt: TGTGCCAGCAGCTTTCCAGGGAACTATGGCTACACCTTC

d_gene: .
j_gene: TRBJ2-7
v_gene: TRBV15
abundance: .
CDR3aa: CATSRDRTGSYEQYF
CDR3nt: TGTGCCACCAGCAGAGATAGAACGGGATCCTACGAGCAGTACTTC

d_gene: TRBD1
j_gene: TRBJ2-1
v_gene: TRBV19
abundance: .
CDR3aa: CASSMNVGQNEQFF
CDR3nt: TGTGCCAGTAGTATGAATGTGGGACAGAATGAGCAGTTCTTC

d_gene: TRBD2
j_gene: TRBJ2-2
v_gene: TRBV9
abundance: once
CDR3aa: CASSPNGRGHTGELFF
CDR3nt: TGTGCCAGCAGCCCAAATGGGAGGGGCCACACCGGGGAGCTGTTTTTT

d_gene: .
j_gene: TRBJ1-1
v_gene: TRBV29-1
abundance: .
CDR3aa: CSGLNTEAFF
CDR3nt: TGCAGCGGGCTGAACACTGAAGCTTTCTTT

d_gene: TRBD2
j_gene: TRBJ2-7
v_gene: TRBV7-2
abundance: .
CDR3aa: CASSLRGTSNEQYF
CDR3nt: TGTGCCAGCAGCTTAAGGGGGACTAGTAACGAGCAGTACTTC

d_gene: .
j_gene: TRBJ1-2
v_gene: TRBV14
abundance: once
CDR3aa: CASSQDAGRGINYGYTF
CDR3nt: TGTGCCAGCAGCCAAGACGCGGGACGCGGAATTAACTATGGCTACACCTTC

d_gene: TRBD1
j_gene: TRBJ2-7
v_gene: TRBV5-6
abundance: .
CDR3aa: CASSFGTDTYEQYF
CDR3nt: TGTGCCAGCAGCTTCGGGACAGATACCTACGAGCAGTACTTC

d_gene: .
j_gene: TRBJ1-1
v_gene: TRBV6-5
abundance: .
CDR3aa: CASSYWGGENTEAFF
CDR3nt: TGTGCCAGCAGTTACTGGGGGGGAGAGAACACTGAAGCTTTCTTT